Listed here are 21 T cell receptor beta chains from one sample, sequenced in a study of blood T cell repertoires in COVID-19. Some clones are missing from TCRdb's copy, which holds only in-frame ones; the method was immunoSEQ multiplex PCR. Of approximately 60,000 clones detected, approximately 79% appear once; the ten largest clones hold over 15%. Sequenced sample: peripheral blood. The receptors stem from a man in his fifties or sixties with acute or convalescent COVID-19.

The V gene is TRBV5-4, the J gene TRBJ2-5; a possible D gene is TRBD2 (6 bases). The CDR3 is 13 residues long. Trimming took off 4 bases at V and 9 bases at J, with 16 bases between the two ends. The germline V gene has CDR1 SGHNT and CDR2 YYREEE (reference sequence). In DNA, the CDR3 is TGTGCCAGCAGCCCCGGGACTCCCGGAGCCCAGTACTTC. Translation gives CASSPGTPGAQYF.

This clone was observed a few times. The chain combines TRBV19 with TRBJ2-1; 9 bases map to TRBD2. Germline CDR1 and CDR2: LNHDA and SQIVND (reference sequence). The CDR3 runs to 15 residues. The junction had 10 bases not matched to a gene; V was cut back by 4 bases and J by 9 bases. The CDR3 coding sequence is TGTGCCAGTAGTAGGCTAGCGGGATCTGGCGGTGAGCAGTTCTTC. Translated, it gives CASSRLAGSGGEQFF.

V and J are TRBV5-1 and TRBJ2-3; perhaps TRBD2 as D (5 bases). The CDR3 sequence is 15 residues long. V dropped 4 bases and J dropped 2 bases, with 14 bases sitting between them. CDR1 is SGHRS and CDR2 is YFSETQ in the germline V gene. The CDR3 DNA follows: TGCGCCAGCAGCCCCCCCAGCGGACCCACAGATACGCAGTATTTT. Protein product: CASSPPSGPTDTQYF.

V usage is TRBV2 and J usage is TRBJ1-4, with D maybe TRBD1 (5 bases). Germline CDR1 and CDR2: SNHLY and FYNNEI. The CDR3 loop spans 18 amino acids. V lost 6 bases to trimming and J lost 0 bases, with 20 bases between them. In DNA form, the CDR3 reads TGTGCCAGCAGCCGCCGAGGGGAGGGGATTGCAACTAATGAAAAACTGTTTTTT. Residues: CASSRRGEGIATNEKLFF.

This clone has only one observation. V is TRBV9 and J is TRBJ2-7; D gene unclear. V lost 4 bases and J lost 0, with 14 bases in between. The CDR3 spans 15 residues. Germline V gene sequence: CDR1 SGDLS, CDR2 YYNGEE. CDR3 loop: CASSLTGSSSYEQYF. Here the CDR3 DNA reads TGTGCCAGCAGCTTAACCGGGTCTAGCTCCTACGAGCAGTACTTC.

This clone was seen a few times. CDR3 bases: TGTGCCAGCAGCCATAACACTGAAGCTTTCTTT. It is translated as CASSHNTEAFF. V usage is TRBV7-9 and J usage is TRBJ1-1; D call uncertain. V lost 5 bases, J lost 2 bases, and 3 bases lay in between. The CDR3 has 11 amino acids. Germline CDR1 SEHNR, CDR2 FQNEAQ (reference sequence).

The CDR3 nucleotides read TGTGCCAGCAGTCGGGACAGGGGGCTTGGCTCACCCCTCCACTTT. It is translated as CASSRDRGLGSPLHF. This chain connects TRBV6-2 or TRBV6-3 to TRBJ1-6; 12 bases map to TRBD1. V was clipped by 5 bases and J by 10 bases; unmatched bases: 6. The CDR3 has 15 amino acids. Germline V gene data show CDR1 as MNHEY and CDR2 as SVGEGT.

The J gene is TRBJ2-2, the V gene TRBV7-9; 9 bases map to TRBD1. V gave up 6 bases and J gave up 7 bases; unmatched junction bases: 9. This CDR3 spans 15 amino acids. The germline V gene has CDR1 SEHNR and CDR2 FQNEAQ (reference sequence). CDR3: CASRVPGQGFGELFF. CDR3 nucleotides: TGTGCCAGCAGAGTTCCGGGACAGGGTTTCGGGGAGCTGTTTTTT.

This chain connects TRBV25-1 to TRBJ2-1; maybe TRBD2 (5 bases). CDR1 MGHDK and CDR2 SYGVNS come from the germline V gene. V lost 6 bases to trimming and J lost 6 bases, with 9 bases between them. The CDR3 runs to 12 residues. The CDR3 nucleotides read TGTGCCAGCAGGGACTTCGGCAATGAGCAGTTCTTC. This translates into CASRDFGNEQFF.

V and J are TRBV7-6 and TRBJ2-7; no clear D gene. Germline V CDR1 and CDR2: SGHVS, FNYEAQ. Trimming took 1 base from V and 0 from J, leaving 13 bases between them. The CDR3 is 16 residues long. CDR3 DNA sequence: TGTGCCAGCAGCTTAGAAGCAGCGTCCTTCTCCTACGAGCAGTACTTC. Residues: CASSLEAASFSYEQYF.

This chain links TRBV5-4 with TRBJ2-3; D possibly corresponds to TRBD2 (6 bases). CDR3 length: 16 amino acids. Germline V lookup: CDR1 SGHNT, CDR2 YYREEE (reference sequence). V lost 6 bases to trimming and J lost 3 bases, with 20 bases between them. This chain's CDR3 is CASTVQRARGTDTQYF. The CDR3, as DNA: TGTGCCAGCACCGTACAGCGGGCCCGGGGGACAGATACGCAGTATTTT.

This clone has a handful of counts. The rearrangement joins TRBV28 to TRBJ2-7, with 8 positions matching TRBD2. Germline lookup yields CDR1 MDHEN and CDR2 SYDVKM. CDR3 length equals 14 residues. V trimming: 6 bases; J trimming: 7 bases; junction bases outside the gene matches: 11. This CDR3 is CASSLGGAGGEQYF. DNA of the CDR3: TGTGCCAGCAGCCTTGGAGGGGCGGGGGGTGAGCAGTACTTC. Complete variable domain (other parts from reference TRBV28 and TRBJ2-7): DVKVTQSSRYLVKRTGEKVFLECVQDMDHENMFWYRQDPGLGLRLIYFSYDVKMKEKGDIPEGYSVSREKKERFSLILESASTNQTSMYLCASSLGGAGGEQYFGPGTRLTVT.

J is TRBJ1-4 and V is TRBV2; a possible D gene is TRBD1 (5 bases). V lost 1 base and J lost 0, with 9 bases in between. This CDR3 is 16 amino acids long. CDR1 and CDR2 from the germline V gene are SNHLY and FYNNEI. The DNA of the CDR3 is TGTGCCAGCAGTGAAGTGGGGCAGGCAACTAATGAAAAACTGTTTTTT. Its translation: CASSEVGQATNEKLFF.

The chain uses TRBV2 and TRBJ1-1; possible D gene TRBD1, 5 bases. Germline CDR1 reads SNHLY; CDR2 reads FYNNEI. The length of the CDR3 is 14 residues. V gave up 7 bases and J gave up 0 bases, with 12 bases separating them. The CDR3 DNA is TGTGCCAGCACCCCGGACACTTTGAACACTGAAGCTTTCTTT. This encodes CASTPDTLNTEAFF.

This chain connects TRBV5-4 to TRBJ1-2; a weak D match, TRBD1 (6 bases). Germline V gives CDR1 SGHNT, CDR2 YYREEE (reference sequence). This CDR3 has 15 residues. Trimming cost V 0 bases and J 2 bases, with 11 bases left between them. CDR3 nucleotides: TGTGCCAGCAGCTTGGCTCCAGGGGCCAACTATGGCTACACCTTC. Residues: CASSLAPGANYGYTF.

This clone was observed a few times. CDR3 bases: TGCGCCAGCAGGGTACTAGCGGGAGTAGTCTATGAGCAGTTCTTC. This gives the protein CASRVLAGVVYEQFF. The chain joins TRBV10-2 to TRBJ2-1; 11 positions match TRBD2. Trimming at V came to 6 bases and at J to 8 bases, leaving 9 bases not matched to a gene. The CDR3 is 15 residues long. Per germline, CDR1 WSHSY and CDR2 SAAADI.

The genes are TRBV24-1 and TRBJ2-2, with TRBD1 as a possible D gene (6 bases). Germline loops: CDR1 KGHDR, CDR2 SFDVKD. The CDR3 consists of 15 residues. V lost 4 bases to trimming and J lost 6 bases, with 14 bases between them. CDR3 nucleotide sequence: TGTGCCACCAGTGAATCGGGACATTTGGCCGGGGAGCTGTTTTTT. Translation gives CATSESGHLAGELFF.

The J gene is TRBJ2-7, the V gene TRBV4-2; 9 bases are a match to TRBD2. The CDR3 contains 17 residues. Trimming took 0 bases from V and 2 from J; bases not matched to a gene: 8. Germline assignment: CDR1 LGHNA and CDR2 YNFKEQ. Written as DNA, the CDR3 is TGTGCCAGCAGCCAAGAGGCTAGCGGGGACTACCCCTACGAGCAGTACTTC. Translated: CASSQEASGDYPYEQYF.

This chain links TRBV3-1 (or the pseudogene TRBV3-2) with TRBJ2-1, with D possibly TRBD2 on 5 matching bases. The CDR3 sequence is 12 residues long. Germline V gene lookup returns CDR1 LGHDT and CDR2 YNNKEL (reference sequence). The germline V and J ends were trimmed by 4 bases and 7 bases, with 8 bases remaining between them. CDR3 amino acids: CASSPSGNEQFF. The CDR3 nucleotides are TGTGCCAGCAGCCCCTCGGGGAATGAGCAGTTCTTC.

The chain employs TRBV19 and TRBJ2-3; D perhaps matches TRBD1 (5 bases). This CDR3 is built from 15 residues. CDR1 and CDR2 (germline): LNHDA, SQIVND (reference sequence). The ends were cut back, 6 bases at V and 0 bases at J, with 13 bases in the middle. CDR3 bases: TGTGCCAGTAGAGAAACAGGAACGAGCACAGATACGCAGTATTTT. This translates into CASRETGTSTDTQYF.

CDR3 sequence reads: CASSLSQGNQPQHF. In nucleotides, the CDR3 is TGTGCCAGCAGTTTATCACAGGGGAATCAGCCCCAGCATTTT. The chain couples TRBV27 to TRBJ1-5; 7 bases fit TRBD1. The ends lost 0 bases at V and 4 bases at J; junction bases unmatched: 0. The CDR3 extends over 14 amino acids. CDR1 and CDR2 from the germline V gene are MNHEY and SMNVEV (reference sequence).